The T cell receptor beta chain described here comes from a study of T-cell memory formation after mild COVID-19. TCRdb re-analysed the 5' RACE reads in MiXCR, keeping a single row per CDR3 protein. The profile shows roughly 510,000 distinct CDR3 sequences, 17% of them singletons. V dropped 1 base and J dropped 4 bases, with 10 bases sitting between them. This CDR3 contains 14 residues. The chain uses TRBV12-3 or TRBV12-4 and TRBJ1-1; D ambiguous. The specimen sequenced was PBMCs or a T cell subset sorted from them (not recorded which). The clonotype comes from an adult woman who had mild COVID-19 (a few samples of this study predate the infection). Cell type and time point are not known. CDR3 region: CASSLGDWGTEAFF. In DNA form, the CDR3 reads TGTGCCAGCAGTTTAGGGGATTGGGGCACTGAAGCTTTCTTT.